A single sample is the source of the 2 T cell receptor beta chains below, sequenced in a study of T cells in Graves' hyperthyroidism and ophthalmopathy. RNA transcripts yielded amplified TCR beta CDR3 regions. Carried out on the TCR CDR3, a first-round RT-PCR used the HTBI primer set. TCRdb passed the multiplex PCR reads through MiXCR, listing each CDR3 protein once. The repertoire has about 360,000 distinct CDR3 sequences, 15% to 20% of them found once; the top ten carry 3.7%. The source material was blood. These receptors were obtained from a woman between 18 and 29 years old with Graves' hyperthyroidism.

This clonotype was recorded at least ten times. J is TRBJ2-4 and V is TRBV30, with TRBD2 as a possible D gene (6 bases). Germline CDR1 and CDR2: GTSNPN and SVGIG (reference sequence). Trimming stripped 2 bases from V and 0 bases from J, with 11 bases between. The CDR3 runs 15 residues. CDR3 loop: CAWSPGTQAKNIQYF. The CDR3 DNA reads TGTGCCTGGAGTCCCGGGACTCAAGCCAAAAACATTCAGTACTTC. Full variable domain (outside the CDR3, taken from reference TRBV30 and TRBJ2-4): SQTIHQWPATLVQPVGSPLSLECTVEGTSNPNLYWYRQAAGRGLQLLFYSVGIGQISSEVPQNLSASRPQDRQFILSSKKLLLSDSGFYLCAWSPGTQAKNIQYFGAGTRLSVL.

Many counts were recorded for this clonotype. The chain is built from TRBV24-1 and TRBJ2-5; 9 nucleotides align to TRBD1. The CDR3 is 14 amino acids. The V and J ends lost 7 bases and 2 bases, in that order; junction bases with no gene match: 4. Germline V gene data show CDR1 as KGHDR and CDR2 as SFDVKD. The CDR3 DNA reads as TGTGCCACCAGCCGGGACAGGGAACAAGAGACCCAGTACTTC. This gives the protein CATSRDREQETQYF.